This T cell receptor (beta chain) appears in the sequencing data of a study of T cells after yellow fever vaccination. MiXCR, applied by TCRdb to the 5' RACE reads, yields one record per CDR3 protein. The data show over 250,000 distinct CDR3 sequences, with about 5.2% seen just once and approximately 3.5% held by the top ten. The CDR3 is made up of 15 amino acids. The V and J ends lost 2 bases and 2 bases respectively, with 10 bases between them. From germline, CDR1 is KGHSH and CDR2 LQKENI. Sequenced here: CD4+ T cells sorted from PBMCs, sampled on the day of the yellow fever booster vaccination. The V gene is TRBV18, the J gene TRBJ2-4, with TRBD2 as a possible D gene (6 bases). The receptor was derived from a man aged 18 to 29 who received the YFV17D yellow fever vaccine. CDR3 in amino acids: CASSPSREPKNIQYF. The CDR3 nucleotides are TGTGCCAGCTCACCATCGCGGGAACCCAAAAACATTCAGTACTTC.